This T cell receptor beta chain was identified in a study of metastatic and nonmetastatic thyroid tumors. Regarding the study as a whole: Within blood and tumor, benign nodules reportedly had significantly lower TCR beta diversity than malignant thyroid tumors did.

With MiXCR, TCRdb reprocessed the PCR reads. The repertoire includes 30,000 to 40,000 clones, approximately 16% of them detected once, and about 20% sits in the top ten. No patient had received any treatment before thyroid surgery. The CDR3 contains 15 residues. Germline-derived CDR1 and CDR2 are MNHEY and SMNVEV (reference sequence). V lost 5 bases to trimming and J lost 3 bases, with 16 bases between them. This clone was seen repeatedly, ten times or more. The antigen is undetermined. Sequenced: blood. This clonotype was sampled from a male donor with papillary thyroid cancer or a benign thyroid nodule (not recorded which). Some clones in this sample may be carry-over from other donors' samples. V and J are TRBV27 and TRBJ2-5; D unresolved. The CDR3 bases are TGTGCCAGCAGTGCGTCAAACCAGCGTGAAGAGACCCAGTACTTC. Its translation is CASSASNQREETQYF.